This is a list of T cell receptor beta chains from one sample in a study of blood T cell repertoires in COVID-19. Profiling relied on immunoSEQ multiplex PCR, and the TCRdb table lists in-frame clones only, not all of them. Found here are about 400,000 clones, approximately 87% of them singletons; the top ten hold 0.95% to 1%. The sample was PBMCs or T cells enriched from blood (not recorded which). The source of these receptors is a woman between 25 and 40 years old with acute COVID-19. Both conserved end residues are part of each CDR3. Fields, in order: clone size, V gene, J gene, CDR3 protein. Clone size is not always given. Where it is, it says once, few, many or a class for expanded clones.

abundance: NA
v_gene: TRBV6-5
j_gene: TRBJ1-6
CDR3aa: CASRLGRINSPLHF

abundance: NA
v_gene: TRBV15
j_gene: TRBJ2-5
CDR3aa: CATSREKDRGQETQYF

abundance: NA
v_gene: TRBV4-1
j_gene: TRBJ1-6
CDR3aa: CASSQATPGALGNSPLHF

abundance: NA
v_gene: TRBV5-1
j_gene: TRBJ1-5
CDR3aa: CASSLQGPPSPQHF

abundance: NA
v_gene: TRBV19
j_gene: TRBJ1-5
CDR3aa: CASRLRAASNQPQHF

abundance: NA
v_gene: TRBV19
j_gene: TRBJ2-3
CDR3aa: CASSSTGDTQYF

abundance: NA
v_gene: TRBV19
j_gene: TRBJ1-1
CDR3aa: CASIQVGNTEAFF

abundance: NA
v_gene: TRBV18
j_gene: TRBJ1-5
CDR3aa: CASSPFSRQGGQPQHF

abundance: NA
v_gene: TRBV27
j_gene: TRBJ1-5
CDR3aa: CASSPYDRASNQPQHF

abundance: NA
v_gene: TRBV5-8
j_gene: TRBJ1-1
CDR3aa: CASSPTGMMNTEAFF

abundance: NA
v_gene: TRBV5-5
j_gene: TRBJ1-2
CDR3aa: CASSLEVARGLYGYTF

abundance: NA
v_gene: TRBV2
j_gene: TRBJ1-6
CDR3aa: CASSGDRGISPLHF

abundance: NA
v_gene: TRBV7-9
j_gene: TRBJ2-7
CDR3aa: CASNHRELNEEQYF

abundance: NA
v_gene: TRBV6-5
j_gene: TRBJ2-3
CDR3aa: CASSYERGADTQYF

abundance: once
v_gene: TRBV19
j_gene: TRBJ1-5
CDR3aa: CASSPRTGGRVQPQHF

abundance: few
v_gene: TRBV19
j_gene: TRBJ1-6
CDR3aa: CASSRGGFGSPLHF

abundance: NA
v_gene: TRBV12-3/TRBV12-4
j_gene: TRBJ1-5
CDR3aa: CASSTTGFQPQHF

abundance: NA
v_gene: TRBV6-5
j_gene: TRBJ1-1
CDR3aa: CATRGRPGVTEAFF

abundance: NA
v_gene: TRBV19
j_gene: TRBJ1-1
CDR3aa: CASSIDQGSTEAFF

abundance: NA
v_gene: TRBV24-1
j_gene: TRBJ2-7
CDR3aa: CATLGGEQYF

abundance: once
v_gene: TRBV4-1
j_gene: TRBJ2-7
CDR3aa: CASSQAQGYQATYEQYF

abundance: NA
v_gene: TRBV3-1/TRBV3-2
j_gene: TRBJ1-6
CDR3aa: CASSQKGRGSPLHF

abundance: NA
v_gene: TRBV28
j_gene: TRBJ2-7
CDR3aa: CASSTGAYEQYF

abundance: NA
v_gene: TRBV5-1
j_gene: TRBJ2-3
CDR3aa: CASSLASSGRQGDTQYF

abundance: few
v_gene: TRBV24-1
j_gene: TRBJ2-1
CDR3aa: CATSDSWGRSTYNEQFF

abundance: NA
v_gene: TRBV5-6
j_gene: TRBJ2-5
CDR3aa: CASSLLGGGARETQYF

abundance: once
v_gene: TRBV2
j_gene: TRBJ1-2
CDR3aa: CASRARGINYGYTF

abundance: few
v_gene: TRBV7-9
j_gene: TRBJ1-3
CDR3aa: CASSPRVGPGNTIYF

abundance: once
v_gene: TRBV5-8
j_gene: TRBJ2-7
CDR3aa: CASSLHRGLYEQYF

abundance: once
v_gene: TRBV7-3
j_gene: TRBJ2-3
CDR3aa: CASSLMASADTQYF

abundance: NA
v_gene: TRBV13
j_gene: TRBJ2-7
CDR3aa: CASSLGLSGGAYEQYF

abundance: NA
v_gene: TRBV6-5
j_gene: TRBJ1-1
CDR3aa: CASNRGGAGTEAFF

abundance: NA
v_gene: TRBV19
j_gene: TRBJ1-1
CDR3aa: CATQMGGAGSWDTEAFF

abundance: once
v_gene: TRBV7-6
j_gene: TRBJ1-5
CDR3aa: CASSLGTEGPQHF

abundance: NA
v_gene: TRBV7-2
j_gene: TRBJ1-1
CDR3aa: CASSLRQVYSTEAFF

abundance: NA
v_gene: TRBV6-4
j_gene: TRBJ1-5
CDR3aa: CASSVHLNQPQHF

abundance: NA
v_gene: TRBV18
j_gene: TRBJ2-5
CDR3aa: CASSPDTIETQYF

abundance: once
v_gene: TRBV7-2
j_gene: TRBJ1-2
CDR3aa: CASSLTRQGNYGYTF

abundance: NA
v_gene: TRBV10-2
j_gene: TRBJ2-7
CDR3aa: CASTGQLAYEQYF

abundance: NA
v_gene: TRBV11-3
j_gene: TRBJ2-7
CDR3aa: CASSSKQGFRSGEQYF

abundance: NA
v_gene: TRBV5-5
j_gene: TRBJ2-3
CDR3aa: CASSEIHRSTDTQYF

abundance: NA
v_gene: TRBV11-2
j_gene: TRBJ2-7
CDR3aa: CASSLPGSLYEQYF

abundance: NA
v_gene: TRBV2
j_gene: TRBJ1-1
CDR3aa: CASSEAEGGTEAFF

abundance: few
v_gene: TRBV7-3
j_gene: TRBJ1-2
CDR3aa: CASSLGPETGGSGYTF